This TCR beta chain was sequenced during a study of T cell clonotyping in hematopoietic cell transplantation. Using immunoSEQ multiplex PCR, the repertoire was profiled, and TCRdb retains in-frame clones only, with some absent. The sample holds around 17,000 clones, about two thirds seen once. The CDR3 has 16 amino acids. Deletions cut 0 bases from V and 9 bases from J, with 21 bases between. Per germline, CDR1 LGHNA and CDR2 YNFKEQ. J is TRBJ2-7 and V is TRBV4-2; D unclear. This receptor was taken from a woman aged 55-75 years in good health. Some clones in this sample may be carry-over from other donors' samples. The sequenced sample consisted of peripheral blood mononuclear cells. DNA of the CDR3: TGTGCCAGCAGCCAAGAAACAGCCGGGCCCTATTCGTGGCAGTACTTC. Encoded protein: CASSQETAGPYSWQYF.